This entry lists 10 T cell receptor beta chains sequenced from one sample in a study of blood T cells in healthy people across ages. With a J-beta primer mix and a sample-barcoded 5' primer, a second PCR ran roughly 6 to 11 cycles. TCRdb itself ran the 5' RACE reads through MiXCR, one entry per CDR3 protein. The data hold under 800,000 distinct CDR3 sequences, with 35% to 45% observed a single time. Sequencing input: blood. All receptors derive from a woman in her fifties or sixties in good health.

The CDR3: CASSYSRLAGVNEQYF. The CDR3 nucleotides are TGTGCCAGCAGTTACTCCCGACTAGCGGGAGTCAATGAGCAGTACTTC. The rearrangement uses TRBV6-5 and TRBJ2-5; TRBD2 aligns across 12 bases. The CDR3 extends over 16 amino acids. Germline V gene sequence: CDR1 MNHEY, CDR2 SVGAGI. Losses at the gene ends were 0 bases for V and 11 bases for J; bases not matched to a gene: 10.

The chain links TRBV20-1 to TRBJ1-4; TRBD1 matches at 7 bases. The CDR3 length is 15 residues. Trimming at V came to 0 bases and at J to 7 bases, leaving 8 bases not matched to a gene. Germline V gene data show CDR1 as DFQATT and CDR2 as SNEGSKA (reference sequence). The DNA for the CDR3 is TGCAGTGCTAGAGATCCGCGACAGGGAGGTGAAAAACTGTTTTTT. Translated: CSARDPRQGGEKLFF.

This clonotype was seen ten or more times. The gene calls are TRBV20-1 and TRBJ2-5; D perhaps matches TRBD1 (7 bases). V shed 0 bases and J shed 4 bases, with 12 bases lying between them. Germline V CDR1 and CDR2: DFQATT, SNEGSKA (reference sequence). The CDR3 contains 14 residues. The CDR3 nucleotides are TGCAGTGCTAGAGAGTGGAGGGGGCGAGAGACCCAGTACTTC. Protein product: CSAREWRGRETQYF.

This chain uses TRBV27 with TRBJ2-5, with 14 bases aligning to TRBD2. The DNA end is more similar to TRBJ2-7, so the J call may be wrong. The CDR3 covers 14 residues. Germline CDR1 reads MNHEY; CDR2 reads SMNVEV (reference sequence). CDR3 sequence (DNA): TGTGCCAGCAGTTCGGGACTAGCGGGAGACGAGCAGTACTTC. Translated, it gives CASSSGLAGDEQYF.

In regard to this clonotype: One end of the junction does not line up with germline, which may come from a read error. The J gene is TRBJ2-3, the V gene TRBV6-6, with a weak D call TRBD2 (5 bases). CDR1 is MNHNY and CDR2 is SVGAGI in the germline V gene (reference sequence). CDR3 length: 15 amino acids. CDR3 sequence (DNA): TGTGCCGGCAGTTACTCGGGAACCCCCACAGATACGCAGTATTTT. Protein sequence: CAGSYSGTPTDTQYF.

This clonotype came up many times. Here the CDR3 reads CASSQSSGGFYNEQFF. The DNA of the CDR3 is TGTGCCAGCAGCCAGTCCAGCGGGGGTTTCTACAATGAGCAGTTCTTC. This chain connects TRBV7-2 to TRBJ2-1, with 8 bases matching TRBD2. The CDR3 loop spans 16 amino acids. Germline-derived CDR1 and CDR2 are SGHTA and FQGNSA. V trimming: 5 bases; J trimming: 3 bases; junction bases outside the gene matches: 9.

The chain recombines TRBV28 with TRBJ1-5, with D maybe TRBD1 (5 bases). Germline V lookup: CDR1 MDHEN, CDR2 SYDVKM. With 5 bases removed from V and 3 bases from J, the gap between germline ends came to 11 bases. CDR3 length: 14 residues. For the CDR3, the DNA is TGTGCCAGCAGTGCCGGGACGGCCAATCAGCCCCAGCATTTT. Amino acid sequence: CASSAGTANQPQHF.

Points on this clonotype: This clone may be a read error of a much larger clone one base away. The J gene is TRBJ2-7, the V gene TRBV10-3; D assignment may be TRBD1 or TRBD2 (5 bases each). Per germline, CDR1 ENHRY and CDR2 SYGVKD. The length of the CDR3 is 12 residues. V shed 8 bases and J shed 12 bases, with 20 bases lying between them. The DNA for the CDR3 is TGTGCCATCGGGGCTACTATGGGGGAGTGGTACTTC. Residues: CAIGATMGEWYF.

This clonotype came up a few times. This sequence joins TRBV6-1 and TRBJ2-3; D may be TRBD1 (5 bases). The CDR3 extends over 11 amino acids. The V end was cut by 8 bases, the J end by 6 bases, with 9 bases between. The germline gives CDR1 MNHNS, CDR2 SASEGT. The CDR3 DNA sequence: TGTGCCAGCGGATGGGGCGATACGCAGTATTTT. Its translation: CASGWGDTQYF.

This clonotype was detected only a few times. The genes are TRBV7-2 and TRBJ2-5, with 8 bases matching TRBD2. Germline V CDR1 and CDR2: SGHTA, FQGNSA. The V segment lost 5 bases and the J segment 11 bases; nucleotides outside the gene matches: 19. The CDR3 spans 16 residues. The CDR3 loop is CASSLGASGPDNEQYF. The CDR3 DNA sequence: TGTGCCAGCAGCCTAGGGGCTAGCGGGCCTGACAATGAGCAGTACTTC.